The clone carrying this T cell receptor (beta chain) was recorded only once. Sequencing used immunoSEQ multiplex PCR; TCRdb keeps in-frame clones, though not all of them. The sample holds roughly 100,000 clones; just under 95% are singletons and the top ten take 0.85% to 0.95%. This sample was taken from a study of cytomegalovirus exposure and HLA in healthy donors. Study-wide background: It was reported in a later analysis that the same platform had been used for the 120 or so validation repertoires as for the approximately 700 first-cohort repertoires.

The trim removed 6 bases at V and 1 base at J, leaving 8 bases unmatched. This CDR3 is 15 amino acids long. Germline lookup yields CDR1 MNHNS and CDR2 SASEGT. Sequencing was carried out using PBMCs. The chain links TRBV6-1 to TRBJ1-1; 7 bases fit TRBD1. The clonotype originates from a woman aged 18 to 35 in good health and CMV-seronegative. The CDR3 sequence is CASSPWGQSNTEAFF. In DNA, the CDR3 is TGTGCCAGCAGCCCTTGGGGACAGTCGAACACTGAAGCTTTCTTT.